The TCR beta chain under discussion was sequenced for a study of T cell responses to AZD1222 COVID-19 vaccine. General observations from the study: A mostly white British donor set with more females was recruited, and clonal diversity was possibly underestimated. Two doses of AZD1222 preceded a rise in Spike-specific TCR breadth and depth. Across spike, vaccine-associated CD4 TCRs were found, dominant at 160-218 and 743-854.

Libraries were prepared by immunoSEQ multiplex PCR; TCRdb keeps only in-frame clonotypes and omits some of them. The data show over 85,000 clones, under 95% seen once. With respect to this clone: Its antigen remains unknown.

The CDR3 contains 14 residues. Germline assignment: CDR1 DFQATT and CDR2 SNEGSKA (reference sequence). The junction had 9 bases not matched to a gene; V was cut back by 3 bases and J by 7 bases. This TCR was recovered from an adult in good health. Sequencing was performed on peripheral blood, taken on day 0 of AZD1222 vaccination. The J gene is TRBJ1-2, the V gene TRBV20-1; 9 bases are a match to TRBD1. The CDR3 DNA follows: TGCAGTGCTAGTTCGGGACAGGGAAAAGGTGGCTACACCTTC. It translates to CSASSGQGKGGYTF.